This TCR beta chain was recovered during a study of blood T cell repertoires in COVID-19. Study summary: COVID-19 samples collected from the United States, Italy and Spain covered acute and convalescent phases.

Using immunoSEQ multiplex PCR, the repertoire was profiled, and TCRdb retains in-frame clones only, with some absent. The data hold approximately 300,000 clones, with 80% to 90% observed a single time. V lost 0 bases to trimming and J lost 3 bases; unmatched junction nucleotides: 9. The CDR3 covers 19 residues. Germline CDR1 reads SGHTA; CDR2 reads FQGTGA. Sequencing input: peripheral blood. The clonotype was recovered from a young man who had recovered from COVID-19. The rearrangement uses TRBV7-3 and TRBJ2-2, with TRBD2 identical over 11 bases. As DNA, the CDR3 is TGTGCCAGCAGCTTAACGCCGTTAGCGGGGGGGCCTCACACCGGGGAGCTGTTTTTT. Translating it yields CASSLTPLAGGPHTGELFF.